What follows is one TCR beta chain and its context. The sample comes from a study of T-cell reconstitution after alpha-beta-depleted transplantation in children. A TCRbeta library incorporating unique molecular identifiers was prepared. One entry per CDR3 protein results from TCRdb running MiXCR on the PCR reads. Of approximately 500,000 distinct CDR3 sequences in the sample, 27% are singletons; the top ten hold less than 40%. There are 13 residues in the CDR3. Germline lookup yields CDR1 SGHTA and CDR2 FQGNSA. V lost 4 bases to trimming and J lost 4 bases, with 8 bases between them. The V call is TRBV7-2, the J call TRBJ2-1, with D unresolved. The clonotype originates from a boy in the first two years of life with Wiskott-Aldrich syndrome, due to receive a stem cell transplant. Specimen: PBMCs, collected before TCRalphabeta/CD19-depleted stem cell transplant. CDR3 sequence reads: CASSSPSYNEQFF. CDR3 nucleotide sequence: TGTGCCAGCAGCTCCCCCTCTTACAATGAGCAGTTCTTC.